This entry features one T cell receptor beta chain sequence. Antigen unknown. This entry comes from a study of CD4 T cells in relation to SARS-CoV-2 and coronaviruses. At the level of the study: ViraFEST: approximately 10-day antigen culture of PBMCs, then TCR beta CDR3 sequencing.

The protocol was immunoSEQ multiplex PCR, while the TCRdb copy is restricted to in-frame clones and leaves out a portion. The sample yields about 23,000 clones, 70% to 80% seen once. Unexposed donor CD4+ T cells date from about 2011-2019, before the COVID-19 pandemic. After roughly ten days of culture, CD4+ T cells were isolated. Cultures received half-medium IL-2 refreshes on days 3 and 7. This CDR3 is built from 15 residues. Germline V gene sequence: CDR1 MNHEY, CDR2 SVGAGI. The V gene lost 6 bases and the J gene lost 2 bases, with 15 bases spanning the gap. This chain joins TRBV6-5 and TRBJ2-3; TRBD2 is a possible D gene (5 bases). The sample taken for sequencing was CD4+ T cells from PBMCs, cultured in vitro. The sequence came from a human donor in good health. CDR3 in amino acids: CASRKTNLNTDTQYF. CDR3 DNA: TGTGCCAGCAGAAAGACTAATCTAAACACAGATACGCAGTATTTT.